This entry features one TCR beta chain sequence. The entry originates in a study of TIL therapy for anti-PD-1-resistant metastatic lung cancer. Time point of the sample: pre-treatment sample, taken before nivolumab and TIL therapy. Pleural nodules or supraclavicular lymph nodes made up most of the excised metastases sampled. The libraries were made with immunoSEQ v3. Sequencing was performed with immunoSEQ multiplex PCR; in TCRdb, only in-frame clones are kept and a portion is missing. This sample yields about 50,000 clones, of which about two thirds are seen a single time; 4.5% to 7% belongs to the top ten. The CDR3 sequence is 15 residues long. Germline assignment: CDR1 SGHTA and CDR2 FQGNSA. Trimming cost V 0 bases and J 0 bases, with 9 bases left between them.

This chain joins TRBV7-2 and TRBJ2-7, with D unclear. The material was tumor tissue, obtained at baseline. This clonotype was sampled from a person aged 25-85 years with non-small cell lung cancer. CDR3 sequence: CASSLAYGYSYEQYF. DNA of the CDR3: TGTGCCAGCAGCTTAGCGTACGGCTACTCCTACGAGCAGTACTTC. Supplemented by reference TRBV7-2 and TRBJ2-7, the full variable domain reads GAGVSQSPSNKVTEKGKDVELRCDPISGHTALYWYRQSLGQGLEFLIYFQGNSAPDKSGLPSDRFSAERTGGSVSTLTIQRTQQEDSAVYLCASSLAYGYSYEQYFGPGTRLTVT.